This T cell receptor beta chain was identified during a study of identical twins. TCRdb independently ran MiXCR on the 5' RACE reads; one entry per CDR3 protein. The profile shows fewer than 800,000 distinct CDR3 sequences, about 7.6% of them singletons. This clonotype occurred a few times. The CDR3 sequence is 15 residues long. V was shortened by 3 bases and J by 0 bases, with 11 bases between the two germline ends. The data also belong to a second study, concerning yellow fever vaccine responses in identical twins.

The gene calls are TRBV12-3 or TRBV12-4 and TRBJ1-2; unclear D gene. This TCR derives from a woman in her late teens or twenties in good health. The specimen sequenced was PBMCs. CDR3 DNA: TGTGCCAGCAGTTTCTCAGCCAGAGCTAACTATGGCTACACCTTC. Protein sequence: CASSFSARANYGYTF.